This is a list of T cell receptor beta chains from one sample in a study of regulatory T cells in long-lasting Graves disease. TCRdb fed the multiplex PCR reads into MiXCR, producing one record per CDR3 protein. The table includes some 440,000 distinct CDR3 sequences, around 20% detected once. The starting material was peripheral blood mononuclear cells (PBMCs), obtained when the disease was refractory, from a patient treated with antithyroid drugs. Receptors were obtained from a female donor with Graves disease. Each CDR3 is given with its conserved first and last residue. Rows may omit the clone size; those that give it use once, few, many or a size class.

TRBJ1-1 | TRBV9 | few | CASSPEGQGSEAFF
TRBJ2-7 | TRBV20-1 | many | CSASGRASYEQYF
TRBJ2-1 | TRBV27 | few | CASSPGTSGRNGGSFNEQFF
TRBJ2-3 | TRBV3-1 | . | CASSQDESASTDTQYF
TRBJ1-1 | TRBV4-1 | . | CASSQLQGAPTEAFF
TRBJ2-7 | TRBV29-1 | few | CSVGTGDNYEQYF
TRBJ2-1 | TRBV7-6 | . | CASSAGIYNEQFF
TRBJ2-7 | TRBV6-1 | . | CASSPQRGFGEQYF
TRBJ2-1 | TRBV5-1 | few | CASSSRLDSSYNEQFF
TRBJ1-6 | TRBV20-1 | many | CSAGASDNSPLHF
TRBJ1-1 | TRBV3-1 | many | CASSPRGSGLNTEAFF
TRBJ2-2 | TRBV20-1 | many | CSATDWMSNTGELFF
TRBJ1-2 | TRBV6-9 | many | CASSYGGYGYTF
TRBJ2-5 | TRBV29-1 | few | CSVDGARQETQYF
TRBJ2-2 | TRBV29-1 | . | CSASGGTGELFF
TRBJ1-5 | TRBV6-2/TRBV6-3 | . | CVSSALSAGSNQPQHF
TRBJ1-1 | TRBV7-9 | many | CASSERQVNTEAFF
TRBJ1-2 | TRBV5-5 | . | CVSSSDGNYGYTF
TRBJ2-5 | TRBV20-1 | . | CSARQSQETQYF
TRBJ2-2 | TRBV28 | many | CASSLMNTGELFF
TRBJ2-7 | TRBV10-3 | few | CAIGGRLAEQYF
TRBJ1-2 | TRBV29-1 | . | CSVDRDTNYGYTF
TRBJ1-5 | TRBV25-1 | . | CASSESGRGQPQHF
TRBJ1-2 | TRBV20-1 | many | CSARPQGAGSYGYTF
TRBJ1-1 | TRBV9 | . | CASSVFDLDTEAFF
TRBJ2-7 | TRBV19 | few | CASSPGQEIYEQYF
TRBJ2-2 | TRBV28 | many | CASSGGTGTGELFF
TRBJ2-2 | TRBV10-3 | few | CAISPTGEDGELFF
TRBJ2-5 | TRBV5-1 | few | CASSLAVGQGSQGTQYF